Detailed here is one T cell receptor beta chain. This sample is drawn from a study of blood T cell repertoires in COVID-19. Per the original data handling: Nucleated cell counts were estimated from reference gene primer amplification. Clones were sequenced by immunoSEQ multiplex PCR, and TCRdb holds only the in-frame ones, with some missing. V, J and clone size are taken as reported in that table, and D and trimming were inferred from the DNA itself. The sample includes over 120,000 clones, about 76% of them seen just once. The V gene end was trimmed by 3 bases and the J gene end by 7 bases; junction bases not matched to a gene: 8. The CDR3 is 15 residues long. CDR1 and CDR2 (germline): SGHRS, YFSETQ.

The source of this sequence is a woman in her 70s with COVID-19, enrolled during active disease. The chain has TRBV5-1 and TRBJ2-1; 9 nucleotides agree with TRBD2. The source material was peripheral blood. The CDR3 protein is CASSSRASGANEQFF. The DNA for the CDR3 is TGCGCCAGCAGCTCTCGGGCTAGCGGGGCGAATGAGCAGTTCTTC.